Below, 22 T cell receptor beta chains from the same sample are listed, as sequenced in a study of graft-versus-host responses after intestinal transplantation. These receptors have no identified antigens. Sequencing was performed with immunoSEQ multiplex PCR; in TCRdb, only in-frame clones are kept and a portion is missing. The sample shows more than 65,000 clones, just under 95% of them seen only once. This specimen was unstimulated CD8+ T cells sorted from spleen or lymph node cells, taken before transplant. The receptors come from a human donor who was the organ donor for an intestinal transplant.

A single count supports this clone. The chain employs TRBV9 and TRBJ2-3; possibly TRBD1 for D (6 bases). Germline values: CDR1 SGDLS, CDR2 YYNGEE. The length of the CDR3 is 12 residues. V was shortened by 4 bases and J by 5 bases, with 8 bases between the two germline ends. The CDR3 here is CASSKTGDTQYF. CDR3 nucleotide sequence: TGTGCCAGCAGCAAGACAGGAGATACGCAGTATTTT.

The chain recombines TRBV27 with TRBJ2-1; TRBD2 aligns across 10 bases. J gave up 7 bases and V 2 bases, and 11 bases lay outside the gene matches. The CDR3 consists of 17 residues. The germline V gene encodes CDR1 MNHEY and CDR2 SMNVEV (reference sequence). The DNA for the CDR3 is TGTGCCAGCAGTTTAGGCGTTATTAGCGGGGGGATGAATGAGCAGTTCTTC. It translates to CASSLGVISGGMNEQFF.

V is TRBV30 and J is TRBJ1-1; TRBD1 is a possible D gene (6 bases). Germline CDR1 and CDR2: GTSNPN and SVGIG (reference sequence). The V and J ends lost 4 bases and 0 bases respectively, with 15 bases between them. This CDR3 spans 15 amino acids. The CDR3 here is CAWKRTEYMNTEAFF. DNA of the CDR3: TGTGCCTGGAAAAGGACAGAGTACATGAACACTGAAGCTTTCTTT.

The genes are TRBV2 and TRBJ2-3, with a tentative D call TRBD2 (5 bases). The CDR3 sequence is 13 residues long. The germline gives CDR1 SNHLY, CDR2 FYNNEI. V was clipped by 6 bases and J by 2 bases, with 9 bases between them. CDR3 sequence: CASRVLATDTQYF. CDR3 nucleotides: TGTGCCAGCAGAGTCCTAGCCACAGATACGCAGTATTTT.

The chain recombines TRBV4-1 with TRBJ2-3; 12 nucleotides line up with TRBD2. The CDR3 contains 16 residues. Germline CDR1 reads MGHRA; CDR2 reads YSYEKL. V dropped 2 bases and J dropped 4; count of bases not matched to a gene: 4. The CDR3 region has the DNA TGCGCCAGCAGCCAAAGGGCTAGCGGGGGGGCAGATACGCAGTATTTT. Translating it yields CASSQRASGGADTQYF.

This sequence joins TRBV19 and TRBJ1-5; TRBD1 might be the D (5 bases). V lost 7 bases to trimming and J lost 2 bases, with 15 bases between them. In germline, CDR1 is LNHDA, CDR2 SQIVND (reference sequence). CDR3 size: 15 residues. Here the CDR3 reads CASKTMGQGNQPQHF. DNA of the CDR3: TGTGCCAGTAAAACGATGGGGCAAGGCAATCAGCCCCAGCATTTT.

The V call is TRBV5-4, the J call TRBJ2-2, with D possibly matching TRBD1 (6 bases). Looked up from germline, CDR1 is SGHNT and CDR2 is YYREEE (reference sequence). The CDR3 is made up of 17 amino acids. The V end lost 0 bases, the J end lost 3 bases, and 15 bases lay between the germline ends. This CDR3 is CASSLAPTTGHTGELFF. CDR3 bases: TGTGCCAGCAGCTTGGCCCCCACAACAGGGCACACCGGGGAGCTGTTTTTT.

The V call is TRBV6-1, the J call TRBJ2-7; no firm D call. The CDR3 is 15 amino acids. Germline lookup yields CDR1 MNHNS and CDR2 SASEGT. Trimming shortened V by 1 base and J by 2 bases, and 12 bases separated the two germline ends. The CDR3 reads CASSEGSYGTYEQYF. The CDR3 DNA is TGTGCCAGCAGTGAAGGGTCATACGGTACCTACGAGCAGTACTTC.

This sequence joins TRBV20-1 and TRBJ2-5, with TRBD2 matching over 12 bases. This CDR3 has 11 amino acids. Germline values: CDR1 DFQATT, CDR2 SNEGSKA (reference sequence). V gave up 7 bases and J gave up 8 bases; unmatched junction bases: 2. CDR3 amino acids: CSGLAGVTQYF. DNA of the CDR3: TGCAGTGGACTAGCGGGGGTAACCCAGTACTTC.

In this sample, this clone turned up once. DNA of the CDR3: TGTGCCAGCAGTGACACTGGATACAATGAGCAGTTCTTC. Protein product: CASSDTGYNEQFF. J is TRBJ2-1 and V is TRBV6-5; D unclear. There are 13 residues in the CDR3. The germline V gene has CDR1 MNHEY and CDR2 SVGAGI. V lost 5 bases, J lost 4 bases, and 9 bases lay in between.

This chain links TRBV6-1 with TRBJ2-5, with 12 bases fitting TRBD2. The CDR3 is made up of 15 amino acids. The germline V gene has CDR1 MNHNS and CDR2 SASEGT. The V gene end was trimmed by 5 bases and the J gene end by 2 bases; junction bases not matched to a gene: 3. The CDR3 nucleotides read TGTGCCAGCAGTTTGACTAGCGGGGGTCAAGAGACCCAGTACTTC. Translating it yields CASSLTSGGQETQYF.

This sequence joins TRBV2 and TRBJ2-7; D remains ambiguous. Germline assignment: CDR1 SNHLY and CDR2 FYNNEI. Trimming took 7 bases from V and 6 from J, leaving 10 bases between them. The CDR3 contains 11 residues. The CDR3 DNA sequence: TGTGCCAGCATAGCTCTCTCCGAGCAGTACTTC. As protein: CASIALSEQYF.

This clone showed up just once. V and J are TRBV29-1 and TRBJ1-2, with D unclear. V was cut by 3 bases and J by 5 bases, with 10 bases left in between. Germline CDR1 SQVTM, CDR2 ANQGSEA. This CDR3 has 12 residues. The CDR3 loop reads CSVDKEGYGYTF. The DNA for the CDR3 is TGCAGCGTTGACAAGGAGGGTTATGGCTACACCTTC.

V and J are TRBV10-3 and TRBJ2-3; 7 bases match TRBD2. The CDR3 totals 16 residues. Germline CDR1 reads ENHRY; CDR2 reads SYGVKD. The junction had 5 bases not matched to a gene; V was cut back by 1 base and J by 1 base. As DNA, the CDR3 is TGTGCCATCAGTGAGTTGTCCAGCGGGGGCACAGATACGCAGTATTTT. It yields the protein CAISELSSGGTDTQYF.

This chain uses TRBV15 with TRBJ2-5; possible D gene TRBD1, 6 bases. The end of the DNA fits TRBJ2-7 better, so the J call may be wrong. CDR1 and CDR2 (germline): LNHNV, YYDKDF (reference sequence). The CDR3 is made up of 16 amino acids. CDR3 nucleotide sequence: TGTGCCACCAGCAGGAACACAGGGACGATACGCTACGAGCAGTACTTC. Translation gives CATSRNTGTIRYEQYF.

The rearrangement links TRBV6-5 to TRBJ2-1, with 7 bases aligning to TRBD2. Germline values: CDR1 MNHEY, CDR2 SVGAGI. The CDR3 runs to 11 residues. Trimming at V came to 6 bases and at J to 10 bases, leaving 3 bases not matched to a gene. CDR3 sequence reads: CASRSGGEQFF. In nucleotides, the CDR3 is TGTGCCAGCAGATCCGGGGGGGAGCAGTTCTTC.

This chain connects TRBV2 to TRBJ1-2; no reliable D call. The germline V and J ends were trimmed by 1 base and 4 bases, with 10 bases remaining between them. The CDR3 contains 14 residues. Germline CDR1 and CDR2: SNHLY and FYNNEI. CDR3 residues: CASSEGNSLYGYTF. The CDR3 DNA is TGTGCCAGCAGTGAAGGGAACAGTCTCTATGGCTACACCTTC. Supplemented by reference TRBV2 and TRBJ1-2, the full variable domain reads EPEVTQTPSHQVTQMGQEVILRCVPISNHLYFYWYRQILGQKVEFLVSFYNNEISEKSEIFDDQFSVERPDGSNFTLKIRSTKLEDSAMYFCASSEGNSLYGYTFGSGTRLTVV.

The CDR3 spells CASSVSRQGNTEAFF. CDR3 nucleotides: TGTGCCAGCAGCGTATCCCGACAGGGAAACACTGAAGCTTTCTTT. This chain joins TRBV9 and TRBJ1-1, with TRBD1 identical over 7 bases. V lost 1 base to trimming and J lost 2 bases; unmatched junction nucleotides: 5. Germline V CDR1 and CDR2: SGDLS, YYNGEE. This CDR3 spans 15 amino acids.

This clone has more than one count but fewer than ten. V usage is TRBV19 and J usage is TRBJ1-2; possibly TRBD1 for D (6 bases). Germline CDR1 and CDR2: LNHDA and SQIVND (reference sequence). V was shortened by 2 bases and J by 6 bases, with 10 bases between the two germline ends. The CDR3 loop spans 13 amino acids. The CDR3 is CASSIRAGDGYTF. DNA for the CDR3: TGTGCCAGTAGTATACGGGCAGGGGATGGCTACACCTTC.

V and J are TRBV10-1 and TRBJ2-7; D is perhaps TRBD2 (6 bases). Trimming stripped 10 bases from V and 1 base from J, with 14 bases between. CDR3 length equals 13 residues. Germline assignment: CDR1 WNHNN and CDR2 SYGVQD (reference sequence). In DNA, the CDR3 is TGCGCCACCCCAGAGGGACTTTCCTACGAGCAGTACTTC. Its protein product is CATPEGLSYEQYF.

This clone was counted a single time. The J gene is TRBJ2-7, the V gene TRBV9; 7 bases are a match to TRBD1. The CDR3 sequence is 14 residues long. CDR1 is SGDLS, CDR2 YYNGEE, per germline. Trimming removed 0 bases from V and 7 bases from J; junction bases left unmatched: 7. The CDR3 bases are TGTGCCAGCAGCGTAGTAACAGGGGTGGGGGAGCAGTACTTC. This translates into CASSVVTGVGEQYF.

The chain uses TRBV4-1 and TRBJ2-1, with 9 bases identical to TRBD1. Unmatched junction bases numbered 15, after V lost 3 bases and J lost 9 bases. The CDR3 is 17 residues long. In germline, CDR1 is MGHRA, CDR2 YSYEKL. Written as DNA, the CDR3 is TGCGCCAGCAGCCACCGAGAGGACAGGGGTTTTGACGGTGAGCAGTTCTTC. Residues: CASSHREDRGFDGEQFF.